The rows below give T cell receptor beta chains drawn from one sample of a study of cytomegalovirus exposure and HLA in healthy donors. TCRdb keeps only in-frame clones here, not all; method: immunoSEQ multiplex PCR. The data show some 130,000 clones, over 60% seen once. Sequencing input: PBMCs. All receptors derive from a male donor in good health and CMV-seropositive. Both conserved end residues are part of each CDR3. D genes are given only for firm matches. Some rows mark clone size as missing; the rest say once, few, many or name a class of expanded clone.

size	V	D	J	CDR3	DNA
NA	TRBV7-3	TRBD2	TRBJ2-1	CASSPMPGTSSEQFF	TGTGCCAGCAGCCCCATGCCCGGGACTAGCTCTGAGCAGTTCTTC
NA	TRBV5-1	TRBD2	TRBJ2-2	CASSFLAGPANTGELFF	TGCGCCAGCAGTTTCCTAGCGGGTCCCGCGAACACCGGGGAGCTGTTTTTT
once	TRBV6-6	NA	TRBJ1-5	CASRGGGGGQPQHF	TGTGCCAGCAGAGGGGGTGGGGGCGGCCAGCCCCAGCATTTT
NA	TRBV15	NA	TRBJ2-5	CATAQQGPYQETQYF	TGTGCCACCGCGCAACAGGGACCGTACCAAGAGACCCAGTACTTC
NA	TRBV9	TRBD2	TRBJ2-1	CASSVGLAGVSNYNEQFF	TGTGCCAGCAGCGTAGGTCTAGCGGGAGTCTCCAATTACAATGAGCAGTTCTTC
NA	TRBV6-1	NA	TRBJ1-5	CASSEASLLNNQPQHF	TGTGCCAGCAGTGAAGCGTCCCTCCTAAACAATCAGCCCCAGCATTTT
NA	TRBV29-1	NA	TRBJ1-1	CRGGEDGTEAFF	TGCAGGGGGGGGGAAGATGGAACTGAAGCTTTCTTT
NA	TRBV13	NA	TRBJ1-1	CASSLGRDFEAFF	TGTGCCAGCAGCTTAGGCCGGGATTTTGAAGCTTTCTTT
NA	TRBV13	NA	TRBJ1-1	CASSLQGNTEAFF	TGTGCCAGCAGCCTACAGGGGAACACTGAAGCTTTCTTT
NA	TRBV29-1	NA	TRBJ1-5	CSVQTENSNQPQHF	TGCAGCGTACAAACAGAAAATAGCAATCAGCCCCAGCATTTT
NA	TRBV5-6	NA	TRBJ1-5	CASSYGDAQPQHF	TGTGCCAGCAGCTACGGGGATGCTCAGCCCCAGCATTTT
once	TRBV7-9	TRBD2	TRBJ2-5	CASSRVGGAVETQYF	TGTGCCAGCAGCCGTGTCGGGGGGGCCGTCGAGACCCAGTACTTC
NA	TRBV7-2	NA	TRBJ1-1	CASSKTGFMNTEAFF	TGTGCCAGCAGCAAAACAGGCTTCATGAACACTGAAGCTTTCTTT